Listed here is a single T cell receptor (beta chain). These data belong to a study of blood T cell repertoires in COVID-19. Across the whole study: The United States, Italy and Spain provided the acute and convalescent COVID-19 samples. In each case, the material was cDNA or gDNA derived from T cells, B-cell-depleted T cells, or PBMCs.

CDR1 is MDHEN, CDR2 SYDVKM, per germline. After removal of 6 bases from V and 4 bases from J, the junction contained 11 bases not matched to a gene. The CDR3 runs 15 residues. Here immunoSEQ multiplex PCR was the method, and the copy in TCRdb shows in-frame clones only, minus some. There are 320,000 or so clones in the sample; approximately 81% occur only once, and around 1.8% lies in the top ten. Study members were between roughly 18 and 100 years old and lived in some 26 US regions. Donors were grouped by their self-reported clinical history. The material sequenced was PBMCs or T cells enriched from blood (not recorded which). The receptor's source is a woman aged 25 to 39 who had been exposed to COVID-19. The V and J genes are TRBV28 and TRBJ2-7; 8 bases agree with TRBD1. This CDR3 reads CASRPGQGSRYEQYF. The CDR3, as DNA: TGTGCCAGCAGACCTGGACAGGGAAGCCGGTACGAGCAGTACTTC. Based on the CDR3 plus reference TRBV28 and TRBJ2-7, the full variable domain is DVKVTQSSRYLVKRTGEKVFLECVQDMDHENMFWYRQDPGLGLRLIYFSYDVKMKEKGDIPEGYSVSREKKERFSLILESASTNQTSMYLCASRPGQGSRYEQYFGPGTRLTVT.